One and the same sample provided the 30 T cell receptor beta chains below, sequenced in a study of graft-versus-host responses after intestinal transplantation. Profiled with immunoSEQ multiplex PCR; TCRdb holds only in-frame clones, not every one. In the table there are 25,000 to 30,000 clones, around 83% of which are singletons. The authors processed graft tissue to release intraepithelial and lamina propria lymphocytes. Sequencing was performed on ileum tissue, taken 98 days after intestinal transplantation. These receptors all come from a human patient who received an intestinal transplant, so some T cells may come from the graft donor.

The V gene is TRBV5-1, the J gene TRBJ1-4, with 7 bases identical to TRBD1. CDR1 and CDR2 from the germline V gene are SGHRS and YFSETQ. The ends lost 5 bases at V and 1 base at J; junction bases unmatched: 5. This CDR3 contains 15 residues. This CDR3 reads CASRGQGVTNEKLFF. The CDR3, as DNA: TGCGCCAGCAGGGGGCAGGGGGTAACTAATGAAAAACTGTTTTTT.

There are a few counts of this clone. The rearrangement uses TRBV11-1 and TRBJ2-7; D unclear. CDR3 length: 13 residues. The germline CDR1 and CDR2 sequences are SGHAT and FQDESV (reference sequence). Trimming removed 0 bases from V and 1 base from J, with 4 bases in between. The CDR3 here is CASSLAFSYEQYF. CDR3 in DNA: TGTGCCAGCAGCTTAGCGTTTTCCTACGAGCAGTACTTC.

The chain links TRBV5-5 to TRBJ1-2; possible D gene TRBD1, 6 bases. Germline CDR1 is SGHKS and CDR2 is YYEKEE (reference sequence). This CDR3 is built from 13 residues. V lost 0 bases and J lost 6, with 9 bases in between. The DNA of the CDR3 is TGTGCCAGCAGCTTGGACAGGGTTGATGGCTACACCTTC. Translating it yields CASSLDRVDGYTF. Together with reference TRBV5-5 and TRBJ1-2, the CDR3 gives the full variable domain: DAGVTQSPTHLIKTRGQQVTLRCSPISGHKSVSWYQQVLGQGPQFIFQYYEKEERGRGNFPDRFSARQFPNYSSELNVNALLLGDSALYLCASSLDRVDGYTFGSGTRLTVV.

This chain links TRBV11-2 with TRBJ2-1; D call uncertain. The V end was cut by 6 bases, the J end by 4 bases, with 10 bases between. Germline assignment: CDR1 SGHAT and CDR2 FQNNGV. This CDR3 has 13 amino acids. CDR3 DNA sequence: TGTGCCAGCAGTATCGGTTATTACAATGAGCAGTTCTTC. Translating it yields CASSIGYYNEQFF. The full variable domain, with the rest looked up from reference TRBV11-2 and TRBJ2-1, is EAGVAQSPRYKIIEKRQSVAFWCNPISGHATLYWYQQILGQGPKLLIQFQNNGVVDDSQLPKDRFSAERLKGVDSTLKIQPAKLEDSAVYLCASSIGYYNEQFFGPGTRLTVL.

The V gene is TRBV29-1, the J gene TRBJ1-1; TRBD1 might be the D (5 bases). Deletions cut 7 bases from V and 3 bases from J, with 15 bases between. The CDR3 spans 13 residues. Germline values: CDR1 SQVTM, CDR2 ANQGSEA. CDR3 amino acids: CSAAGGSDTEAFF. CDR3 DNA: TGCAGCGCTGCGGGGGGTTCGGACACTGAAGCTTTCTTT. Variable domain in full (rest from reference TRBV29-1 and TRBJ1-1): SAVISQKPSRDICQRGTSLTIQCQVDSQVTMMFWYRQQPGQSLTLIATANQGSEATYESGFVIDKFPISRPNLTFSTLTVSNMSPEDSSIYLCSAAGGSDTEAFFGQGTRLTVV.

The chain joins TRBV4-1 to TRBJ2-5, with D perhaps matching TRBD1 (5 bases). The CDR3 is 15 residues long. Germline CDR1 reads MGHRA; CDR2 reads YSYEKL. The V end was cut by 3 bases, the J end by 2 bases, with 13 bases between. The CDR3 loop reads CASSHFGALQETQYF. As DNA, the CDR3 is TGCGCCAGCAGCCACTTTGGGGCTTTACAAGAGACCCAGTACTTC.

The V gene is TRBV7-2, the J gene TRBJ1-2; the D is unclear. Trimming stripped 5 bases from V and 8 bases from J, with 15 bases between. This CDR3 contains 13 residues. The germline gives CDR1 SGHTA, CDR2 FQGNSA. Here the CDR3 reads CASSATPSPGYTF. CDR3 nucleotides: TGTGCCAGCAGCGCTACCCCCTCACCGGGCTACACCTTC.

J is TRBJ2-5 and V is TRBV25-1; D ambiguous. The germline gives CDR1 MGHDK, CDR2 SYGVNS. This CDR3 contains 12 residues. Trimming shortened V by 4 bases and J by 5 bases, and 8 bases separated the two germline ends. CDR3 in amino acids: CASSAGRETQYF. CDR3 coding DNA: TGTGCCAGCAGTGCGGGCCGGGAGACCCAGTACTTC.

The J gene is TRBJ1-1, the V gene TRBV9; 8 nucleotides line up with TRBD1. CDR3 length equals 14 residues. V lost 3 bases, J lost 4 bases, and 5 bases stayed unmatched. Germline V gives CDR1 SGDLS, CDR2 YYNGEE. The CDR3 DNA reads TGTGCCAGCAGCGGACAGGGGTTGGGCACTGAAGCTTTCTTT. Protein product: CASSGQGLGTEAFF.

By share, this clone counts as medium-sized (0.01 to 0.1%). The CDR3 region is CASCRTGQGYGYTF. Written as DNA, the CDR3 is TGTGCCAGCTGTCGCACGGGACAGGGATATGGCTACACCTTC. The V gene is TRBV28, the J gene TRBJ1-2, with 9 bases fitting TRBD1. This CDR3 contains 14 residues. The J segment lost 5 bases and the V segment lost 8 bases, leaving 9 bases of the junction unmatched. Germline assignment: CDR1 MDHEN and CDR2 SYDVKM.

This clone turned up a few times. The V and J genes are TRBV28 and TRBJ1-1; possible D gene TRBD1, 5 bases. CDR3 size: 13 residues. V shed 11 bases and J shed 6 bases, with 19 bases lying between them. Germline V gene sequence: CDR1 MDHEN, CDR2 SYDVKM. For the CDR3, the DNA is TGTGCCGGGGGTGGGGTCCGGGACTCTGAAGCTTTCTTT. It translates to CAGGGVRDSEAFF.

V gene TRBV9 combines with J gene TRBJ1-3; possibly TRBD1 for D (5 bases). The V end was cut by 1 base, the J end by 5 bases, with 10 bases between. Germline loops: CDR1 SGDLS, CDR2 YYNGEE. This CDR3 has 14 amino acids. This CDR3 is CASSVSSGRNTIYF. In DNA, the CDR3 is TGTGCCAGCAGCGTATCATCAGGGAGAAACACCATATATTTT.

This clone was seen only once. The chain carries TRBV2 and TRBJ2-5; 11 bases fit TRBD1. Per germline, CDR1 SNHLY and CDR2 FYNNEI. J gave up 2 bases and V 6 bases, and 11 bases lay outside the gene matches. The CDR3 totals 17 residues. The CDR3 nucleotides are TGTGCCAGCAGGTCCCGGGACAGGGGGGGATCACAAGAGACCCAGTACTTC. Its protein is CASRSRDRGGSQETQYF.

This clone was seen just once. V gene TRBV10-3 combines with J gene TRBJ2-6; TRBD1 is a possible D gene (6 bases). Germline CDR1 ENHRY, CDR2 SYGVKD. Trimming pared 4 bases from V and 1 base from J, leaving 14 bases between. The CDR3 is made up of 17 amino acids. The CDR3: CAISAPPGVSGANVLTF. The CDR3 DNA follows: TGTGCCATCAGTGCACCACCAGGGGTGTCTGGGGCCAACGTCCTGACTTTC.

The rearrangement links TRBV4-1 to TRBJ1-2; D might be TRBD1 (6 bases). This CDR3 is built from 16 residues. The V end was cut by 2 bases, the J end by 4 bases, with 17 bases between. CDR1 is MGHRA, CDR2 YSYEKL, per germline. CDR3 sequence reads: CASSQIQGGEPYGYTF. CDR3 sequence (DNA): TGCGCCAGCAGCCAAATCCAAGGGGGAGAACCCTATGGCTACACCTTC.

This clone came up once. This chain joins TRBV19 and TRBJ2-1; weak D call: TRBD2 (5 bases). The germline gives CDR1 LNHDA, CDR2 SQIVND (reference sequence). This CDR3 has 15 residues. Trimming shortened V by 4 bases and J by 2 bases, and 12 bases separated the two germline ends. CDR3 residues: CASSTGLPPYNEQFF. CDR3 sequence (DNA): TGTGCCAGTAGTACAGGACTGCCTCCCTACAATGAGCAGTTCTTC.

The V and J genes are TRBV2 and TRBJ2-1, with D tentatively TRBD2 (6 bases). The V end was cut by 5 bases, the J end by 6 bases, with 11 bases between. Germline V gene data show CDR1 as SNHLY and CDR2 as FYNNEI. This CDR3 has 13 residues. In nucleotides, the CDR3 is TGTGCCAGCAGTTCCCTTAGCGGCAATGAGCAGTTCTTC. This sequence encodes CASSSLSGNEQFF. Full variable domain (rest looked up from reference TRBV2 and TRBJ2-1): EPEVTQTPSHQVTQMGQEVILRCVPISNHLYFYWYRQILGQKVEFLVSFYNNEISEKSEIFDDQFSVERPDGSNFTLKIRSTKLEDSAMYFCASSSLSGNEQFFGPGTRLTVL.

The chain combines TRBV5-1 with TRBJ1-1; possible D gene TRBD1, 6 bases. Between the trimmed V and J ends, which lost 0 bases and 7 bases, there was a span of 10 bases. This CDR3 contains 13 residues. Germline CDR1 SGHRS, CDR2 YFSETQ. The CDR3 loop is CASSLGQDNEAFF. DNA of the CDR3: TGCGCCAGCAGCTTGGGACAGGACAATGAAGCTTTCTTT.

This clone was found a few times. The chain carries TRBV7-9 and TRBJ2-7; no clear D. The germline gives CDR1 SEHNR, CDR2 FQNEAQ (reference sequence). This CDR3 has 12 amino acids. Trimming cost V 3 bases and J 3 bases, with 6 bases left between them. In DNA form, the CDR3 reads TGTGCCAGCAGCTTGACCTTCTACGAGCAGTACTTC. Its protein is CASSLTFYEQYF.

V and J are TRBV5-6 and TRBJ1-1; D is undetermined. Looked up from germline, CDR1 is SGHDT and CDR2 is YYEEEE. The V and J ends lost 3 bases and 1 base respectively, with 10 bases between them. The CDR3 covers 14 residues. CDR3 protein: CASSYSRGNTEAFF. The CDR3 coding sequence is TGTGCCAGCAGCTACTCACGTGGGAACACTGAAGCTTTCTTT. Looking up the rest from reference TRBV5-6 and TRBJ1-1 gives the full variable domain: DAGVTQSPTHLIKTRGQQVTLRCSPKSGHDTVSWYQQALGQGPQFIFQYYEEEERQRGNFPDRFSGHQFPNYSSELNVNALLLGDSALYLCASSYSRGNTEAFFGQGTRLTVV.

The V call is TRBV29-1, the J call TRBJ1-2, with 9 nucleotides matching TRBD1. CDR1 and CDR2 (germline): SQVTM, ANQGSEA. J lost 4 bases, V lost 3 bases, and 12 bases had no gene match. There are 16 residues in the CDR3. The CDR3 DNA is TGCAGCGTTGATTCCTCGGGACAGGGTTTGTCCTATGGCTACACCTTC. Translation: CSVDSSGQGLSYGYTF.

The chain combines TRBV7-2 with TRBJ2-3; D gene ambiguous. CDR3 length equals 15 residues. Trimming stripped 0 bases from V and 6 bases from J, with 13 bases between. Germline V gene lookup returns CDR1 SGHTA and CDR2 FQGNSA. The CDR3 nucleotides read TGTGCCAGCAGCTTAGCTGAGGTGTTGGTGGATACGCAGTATTTT. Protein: CASSLAEVLVDTQYF.

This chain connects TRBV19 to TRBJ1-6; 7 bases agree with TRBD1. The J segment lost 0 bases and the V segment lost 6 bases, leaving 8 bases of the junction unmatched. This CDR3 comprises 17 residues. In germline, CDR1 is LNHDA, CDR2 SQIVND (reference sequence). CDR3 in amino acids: CASRTTGEGSYNSPLHF. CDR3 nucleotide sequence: TGTGCCAGTAGAACCACAGGGGAGGGCTCCTATAATTCACCCCTCCACTTT.

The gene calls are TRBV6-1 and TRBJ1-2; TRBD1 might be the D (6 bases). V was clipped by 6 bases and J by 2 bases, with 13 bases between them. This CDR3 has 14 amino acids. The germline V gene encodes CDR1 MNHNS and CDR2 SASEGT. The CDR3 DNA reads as TGTGCCAGCAGCGTGGACAGTGAGAACTATGGCTACACCTTC. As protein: CASSVDSENYGYTF.

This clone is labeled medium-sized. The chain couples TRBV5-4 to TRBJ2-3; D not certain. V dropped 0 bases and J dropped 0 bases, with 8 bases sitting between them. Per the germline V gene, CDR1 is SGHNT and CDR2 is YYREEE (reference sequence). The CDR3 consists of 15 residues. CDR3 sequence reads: CASSLEGRSTDTQYF. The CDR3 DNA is TGTGCCAGCAGCTTGGAGGGCCGGAGCACAGATACGCAGTATTTT.

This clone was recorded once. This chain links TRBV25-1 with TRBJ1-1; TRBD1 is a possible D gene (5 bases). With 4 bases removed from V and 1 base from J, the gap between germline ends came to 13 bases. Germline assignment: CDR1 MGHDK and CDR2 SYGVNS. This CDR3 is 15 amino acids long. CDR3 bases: TGTGCCAGCAGTGGGTCCGGGACGGCGAACACTGAAGCTTTCTTT. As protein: CASSGSGTANTEAFF.

CDR3 DNA: TGCGCCAGCAGCCAAAACGAGGCAGGGGGGCTGAACACTGAAGCTTTCTTT. Amino acid sequence: CASSQNEAGGLNTEAFF. The V gene is TRBV4-1, the J gene TRBJ1-1; 7 bases map to TRBD1. V trimming: 2 bases; J trimming: 0 bases; junction bases outside the gene matches: 9. The CDR3 contains 17 residues. CDR1 is MGHRA, CDR2 YSYEKL, per germline.

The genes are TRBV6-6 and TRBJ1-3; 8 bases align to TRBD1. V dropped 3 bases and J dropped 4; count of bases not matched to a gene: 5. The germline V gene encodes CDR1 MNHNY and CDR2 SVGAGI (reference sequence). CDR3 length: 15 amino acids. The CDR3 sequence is CASSYLDREGNTIYF. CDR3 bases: TGTGCCAGCAGTTATTTGGACAGGGAAGGAAACACCATATATTTT.

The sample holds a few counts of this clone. The CDR3 region is CASSEASGGANEQFF. DNA of the CDR3: TGTGCCAGCAGTGAAGCTAGCGGGGGGGCCAATGAGCAGTTCTTC. The V and J genes are TRBV6-1 and TRBJ2-1; 11 nucleotides align to TRBD2. V lost 0 bases, J lost 6 bases, and 1 base stayed unmatched. The CDR3 length is 15 residues. Germline loops: CDR1 MNHNS, CDR2 SASEGT.

In nucleotides, the CDR3 is TGTGCCACCAGCAGAGTGGGGGGCTGGGATCAGCCCCAGCATTTT. Translation gives CATSRVGGWDQPQHF. V is TRBV15 and J is TRBJ1-5; D perhaps matches TRBD1 (6 bases). V was trimmed by 1 base and J by 5 bases, leaving 12 bases between them. The CDR3 has 15 residues. In germline, CDR1 is LNHNV, CDR2 YYDKDF (reference sequence).